These T cell receptor beta chains were read from a single sample in a study of T cell changes during pregnancy in multiple sclerosis. The data were produced by immunoSEQ multiplex PCR, yet TCRdb's version contains in-frame clones alone and is incomplete. Among more than 40,000 clones listed, 75% to 95% were seen once. The sample consisted of CD8+ T cells from peripheral blood mononuclear cells, taken after pregnancy. The source is a female donor with multiple sclerosis, enrolled in a pregnancy study. CDR3s include the opening cysteine and the closing phenylalanine or tryptophan. A D gene is named only where the DNA matches it firmly. Where a row states a size, it is once, few, many or the class of an expanded clone; other rows omit it.

TRBJ1-4	-	-	TRBV27	CASSLYGGQVEKLFF	TGTGCCAGCAGTTTATACGGGGGGCAGGTCGAAAAACTGTTTTTT
TRBJ1-2	-	-	TRBV6-5	CASRLTISHRDGYTF	TGTGCCAGCAGGCTTACTATATCCCACAGGGATGGCTACACCTTC
TRBJ1-2	TRBD1	-	TRBV7-6	CASSKTLGTGHNYGYTF	TGTGCCAGCAGCAAAACGCTGGGGACAGGACACAACTATGGCTACACCTTC
TRBJ2-7	TRBD2	-	TRBV12-5	CASGPGGGPYEQYF	TGTGCTAGTGGGCCGGGAGGGGGGCCCTACGAGCAGTACTTC
TRBJ1-4	-	-	TRBV6-5	CASSYTPGPTNEKLFF	TGTGCCAGCAGTTACACCCCAGGGCCTACTAATGAAAAACTGTTTTTT
TRBJ1-1	-	-	TRBV4-3	CASSQDLTNPEAFF	TGCGCCAGCAGCCAAGATCTTACAAATCCTGAAGCTTTCTTT
TRBJ2-2	-	once	TRBV19	CASSIGSSITGELFF	TGTGCCAGTAGTATCGGTAGTTCGATAACCGGGGAGCTGTTTTTT
TRBJ2-5	TRBD2	-	TRBV4-1	CASSQDRESGSGGETQYF	TGCGCCAGCAGCCAAGATCGAGAAAGCGGGAGCGGTGGGGAGACCCAGTACTTC
TRBJ1-3	-	-	TRBV9	CASSVAPGSGNTIYF	TGTGCCAGCAGCGTAGCCCCGGGGTCTGGAAACACCATATATTTT
TRBJ2-1	-	-	TRBV7-9	CAIRPGDKDEQFF	TGTGCCATCCGACCGGGAGATAAGGATGAGCAGTTCTTC
TRBJ2-5	TRBD1	-	TRBV30	CAWSVQGYGGTQYF	TGTGCCTGGAGTGTACAGGGGTACGGTGGGACCCAGTACTTC
TRBJ2-3	TRBD2	-	TRBV30	CAWTRTSGRDTQYF	TGTGCCTGGACCAGGACTAGCGGACGAGATACGCAGTATTTT
TRBJ2-5	-	-	TRBV9	CASSSLDSLGETQYF	TGTGCCAGCAGCTCTTTAGACAGCCTCGGGGAGACCCAGTACTTC
TRBJ1-1	-	-	TRBV7-3	CASSLRTTNTEAFF	TGTGCCAGCAGCTTAAGGACAACGAACACTGAAGCTTTCTTT
TRBJ2-7	TRBD1	-	TRBV11-3	CASSDRDRGYEQYF	TGTGCCAGCAGCGACCGGGACAGGGGATACGAGCAGTACTTC
TRBJ2-1	-	once	TRBV27	CASSDSDSYNEQFF	TGTGCCAGCTCCGACAGTGACTCCTACAATGAGCAGTTCTTC
TRBJ1-2	TRBD1	-	TRBV2	CASWRTGGRLIYGYTF	TGTGCCAGCTGGAGGACAGGGGGCCGTTTAATCTATGGCTACACCTTC
TRBJ1-6	TRBD1	few	TRBV9	CASSVDPLRGQETNSPLHF	TGTGCCAGCAGCGTAGACCCCCTCAGGGGACAGGAGACTAATTCACCCCTCCACTTT
TRBJ2-1	-	-	TRBV2	CASSDSGNNEQFF	TGTGCCAGCAGTGATTCGGGGAACAATGAGCAGTTCTTC
TRBJ2-7	TRBD1	-	TRBV5-1	CASSETGYEQYF	TGCGCCAGCAGCGAGACAGGGTACGAGCAGTACTTC
TRBJ1-2	-	-	TRBV6-5	CASSYSTGNYGYTF	TGTGCCAGCAGTTACTCGACGGGGAACTATGGCTACACCTTC
TRBJ2-5	TRBD2	-	TRBV5-1	CATKGGTSGSKETQYF	TGCGCCACCAAGGGGGGGACTAGCGGGAGTAAAGAGACCCAGTACTTC
TRBJ2-7	TRBD1	-	TRBV4-2	CASSQDRDAYEQYF	TGTGCCAGCAGCCAGGACAGGGACGCCTACGAGCAGTACTTC
TRBJ2-3	TRBD2	-	TRBV6-1	CASSEARTSGTDTQYF	TGTGCCAGCAGTGAAGCGAGGACTAGCGGCACAGATACGCAGTATTTT
TRBJ1-2	TRBD1	-	TRBV5-5	CASSLGGQGTYGYTF	TGTGCCAGCAGCTTGGGAGGACAGGGGACTTATGGCTACACCTTC
TRBJ2-1	TRBD2	-	TRBV11-2	CASSLDVTLAGGLSYNEQFF	TGTGCCAGCAGCTTAGACGTAACATTAGCGGGGGGCCTAAGTTACAATGAGCAGTTCTTC
TRBJ2-7	TRBD2	-	TRBV6-5	CASSRSSGPYEQYF	TGTGCCAGCAGTCGCTCTAGCGGACCCTACGAGCAGTACTTC
TRBJ2-1	TRBD2	-	TRBV10-3	CAISDPETSGIYNEQFF	TGTGCCATCAGTGACCCGGAGACTAGCGGGATCTACAATGAGCAGTTCTTC
TRBJ2-7	-	-	TRBV27	CASSTRYGYEQYF	TGTGCCAGCAGTACCCGGTACGGGTACGAGCAGTACTTC
TRBJ1-1	-	-	TRBV7-9	CASSYGTWNTEAFF	TGTGCCAGCAGCTACGGGACTTGGAACACTGAAGCTTTCTTT
TRBJ1-1	-	-	TRBV30	CSRRELSAEAFF	TGTTCCCGTCGTGAATTGAGTGCTGAAGCTTTCTTT
TRBJ2-1	TRBD1	-	TRBV27	CASSLGTELYNEQFF	TGTGCCAGCAGTTTAGGGACAGAGCTCTACAATGAGCAGTTCTTC
TRBJ2-3	TRBD2	-	TRBV7-3	CASSPTSAGSDTQYF	TGTGCCAGCAGCCCTACTAGCGCGGGTAGTGATACGCAGTATTTT
TRBJ1-3	TRBD1	-	TRBV4-3	CASSQGTGGGNTIYF	TGCGCCAGCAGCCAAGGGACAGGCGGCGGAAACACCATATATTTT
TRBJ2-7	TRBD1	-	TRBV5-5	CASSLLTAGGQGLYEQYF	TGTGCCAGCAGCTTGTTGACCGCCGGAGGACAGGGCCTCTACGAGCAGTACTTC
TRBJ2-1	-	few	TRBV19	CASSIYGLTTYNEQFF	TGTGCCAGTAGTATTTATGGACTAACCACCTACAATGAGCAGTTCTTC
TRBJ2-1	-	-	TRBV7-2	CASSTTGPMNEQFF	TGTGCCAGCAGTACAACAGGGCCAATGAATGAGCAGTTCTTC
TRBJ1-1	TRBD1	-	TRBV19	CASSVGTGSNTEAFF	TGTGCCAGTAGTGTCGGGACAGGGTCGAACACTGAAGCTTTCTTT
TRBJ2-7	-	-	TRBV7-9	CASSHPSTGGDSYEQYF	TGTGCCAGCAGCCACCCAAGCACAGGGGGGGACTCCTACGAGCAGTACTTC
TRBJ2-3	-	-	TRBV11-2	CASSGGDTQYF	TGTGCCAGCAGCGGGGGGGATACGCAGTATTTT
TRBJ1-2	TRBD1	-	TRBV4-1	CASSIGTVSYGYTF	TGCGCCAGTAGTATCGGGACAGTGAGCTATGGCTACACCTTC
TRBJ2-7	TRBD1	-	TRBV11-2	CASRSFTGQKTYEQYF	TGTGCCAGCAGAAGTTTTACGGGACAGAAAACCTACGAGCAGTACTTC
TRBJ2-1	TRBD2	-	TRBV30	CAWASGRAEQFF	TGTGCCTGGGCTAGCGGGAGGGCTGAGCAGTTCTTC
TRBJ2-3	TRBD2	once	TRBV4-2	CASSQGSSGGASDTQYF	TGTGCCAGCAGCCAAGGGTCTAGCGGGGGGGCGTCTGATACGCAGTATTTT
TRBJ2-5	TRBD2	-	TRBV9	CASSVAGIAGGPYQETQYF	TGTGCCAGCAGCGTAGCTGGCATAGCGGGGGGACCGTACCAAGAGACCCAGTACTTC
TRBJ2-6	TRBD1	-	TRBV5-1	CASSLARDRWVGTGANVLTF	TGCGCCAGCAGCTTGGCCAGGGACAGGTGGGTCGGCACTGGGGCCAACGTCCTGACTTTC
TRBJ2-7	TRBD1	-	TRBV5-1	CASRARTGGAYEQYF	TGCGCCAGCAGGGCCCGGACAGGGGGGGCCTACGAGCAGTACTTC
TRBJ2-3	TRBD2	-	TRBV19	CASSSGLAGGEDTQYF	TGTGCCAGTAGTTCGGGACTAGCGGGGGGGGAAGATACGCAGTATTTT
TRBJ2-7	-	-	TRBV25-1	CASSEFLGVSSYEQYF	TGTGCCAGCAGTGAATTTTTGGGCGTAAGCTCCTACGAGCAGTACTTC
TRBJ2-1	TRBD2	-	TRBV2	CASRGEGWRGDYNEQFF	TGTGCCAGCAGAGGGGAAGGTTGGCGGGGGGACTACAATGAGCAGTTCTTC
TRBJ2-5	TRBD2	-	TRBV30	CAWSGGTSGVQETQYF	TGTGCCTGGAGTGGCGGGACTAGCGGGGTCCAAGAGACCCAGTACTTC
TRBJ1-1	-	-	TRBV30	CAWVRVSEAFF	TGTGCCTGGGTCAGGGTCTCTGAAGCTTTCTTT
TRBJ2-5	TRBD2	-	TRBV5-1	CASSLAGGAQETQYF	TGCGCCAGCAGCTTGGCGGGGGGGGCCCAGGAGACCCAGTACTTC
TRBJ2-7	-	-	TRBV21-1	CASSKVHRGAYEQYF	TGTGCCAGCAGCAAAGTACACAGGGGCGCCTACGAGCAGTACTTC
TRBJ2-1	-	-	TRBV6-6	CASISWDQGLPEQFF	TGTGCCAGCATTTCATGGGACCAGGGGTTGCCTGAGCAGTTCTTC